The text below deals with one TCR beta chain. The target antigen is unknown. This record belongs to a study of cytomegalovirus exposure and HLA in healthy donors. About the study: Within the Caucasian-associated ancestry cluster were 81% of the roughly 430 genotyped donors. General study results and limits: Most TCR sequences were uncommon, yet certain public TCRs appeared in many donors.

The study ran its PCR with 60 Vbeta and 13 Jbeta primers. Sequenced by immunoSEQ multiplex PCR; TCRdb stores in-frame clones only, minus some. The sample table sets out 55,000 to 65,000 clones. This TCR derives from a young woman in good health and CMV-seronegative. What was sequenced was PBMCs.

The CDR3 DNA reads as TGTGCCATCAGAGCTAGCGGGCCGGCCTACGAGCAGTACTTC. As protein: CAIRASGPAYEQYF. The rearrangement uses TRBV10-3 and TRBJ2-7, with 8 bases fitting TRBD2. Germline V lookup: CDR1 ENHRY, CDR2 SYGVKD. The length of the CDR3 is 14 residues. J was trimmed by 2 bases and V by 6 bases; bases with no gene match: 6.